This is a list of T cell receptor beta chains from one sample in a study of identical twins. Via MiXCR, TCRdb re-called the 5' RACE reads, giving one row per CDR3 protein. The repertoire has about 470,000 distinct CDR3 sequences, roughly 26% of them found once; the top ten carry roughly 2.8%. These data are also associated with another study on T cells expressing NK-cell markers.

The sequenced sample consisted of CD4+ T cells sorted from blood. Receptors were obtained from a woman under 30 in good health. Each CDR3 is given with its conserved first and last residue. The order of the fields is clone size, J gene, D gene, V gene, CDR3 protein, CDR3 DNA. A D gene is named only where the DNA matches it firmly. Clone size is stated in some rows and not others, as once, few, many or a class when expanded.

abundance: .
j_gene: TRBJ2-7
d_gene: TRBD2
v_gene: TRBV12-3/TRBV12-4
CDR3aa: CASSFGLAGDPTYEQYF
CDR3nt: TGTGCCAGCAGTTTTGGACTAGCGGGAGACCCGACCTACGAGCAGTACTTC

abundance: .
j_gene: TRBJ2-7
d_gene: TRBD2
v_gene: TRBV6-2/TRBV6-3
CDR3aa: CASSNPSGRLDEQYF
CDR3nt: TGTGCCAGCAGTAACCCCAGCGGGAGACTCGACGAGCAGTACTTC

abundance: few
j_gene: TRBJ1-5
d_gene: .
v_gene: TRBV2
CDR3aa: CASSVGGAFGQPQHF
CDR3nt: TGTGCCAGCAGTGTGGGGGGAGCCTTTGGTCAGCCCCAGCATTTT

abundance: few
j_gene: TRBJ2-3
d_gene: .
v_gene: TRBV5-6
CDR3aa: CASSFQGGSTDTQYF
CDR3nt: TGTGCCAGCAGCTTCCAGGGCGGAAGCACAGATACGCAGTATTTT

abundance: .
j_gene: TRBJ1-2
d_gene: .
v_gene: TRBV12-3/TRBV12-4
CDR3aa: CASSLGRHEGGYTF
CDR3nt: TGTGCCAGCAGTTTAGGCAGGCATGAGGGAGGCTACACCTTC

abundance: few
j_gene: TRBJ2-7
d_gene: .
v_gene: TRBV2
CDR3aa: CASSDGQYYEQYF
CDR3nt: TGTGCCAGCAGCGACGGACAGTACTACGAGCAGTACTTC

abundance: .
j_gene: TRBJ2-3
d_gene: .
v_gene: TRBV4-2
CDR3aa: CASSQTRGKDTQYF
CDR3nt: TGTGCCAGCAGCCAAACGAGAGGGAAGGATACGCAGTATTTT

abundance: .
j_gene: TRBJ2-5
d_gene: .
v_gene: TRBV5-8
CDR3aa: CASSYRGKETQYF
CDR3nt: TGTGCCAGCAGCTATCGGGGAAAAGAGACCCAGTACTTC

abundance: few
j_gene: TRBJ1-5
d_gene: .
v_gene: TRBV12-3/TRBV12-4
CDR3aa: CASSWGTGPQHF
CDR3nt: TGTGCCAGCAGTTGGGGTACGGGGCCCCAGCATTTT

abundance: .
j_gene: TRBJ2-1
d_gene: .
v_gene: TRBV15
CDR3aa: CATSRAYEQFF
CDR3nt: TGTGCCACCAGCAGGGCTTATGAGCAGTTCTTC

abundance: .
j_gene: TRBJ2-3
d_gene: .
v_gene: TRBV7-2
CDR3aa: CASSTLRADTQYF
CDR3nt: TGTGCCAGCAGCACCCTTAGAGCAGATACGCAGTATTTT

abundance: .
j_gene: TRBJ1-1
d_gene: .
v_gene: TRBV7-9
CDR3aa: CASEVRPPDTEAFF
CDR3nt: TGTGCCAGCGAGGTCCGCCCCCCGGACACTGAAGCTTTCTTT

abundance: few
j_gene: TRBJ2-1
d_gene: .
v_gene: TRBV7-2
CDR3aa: CASSSTIAPHNEQFF
CDR3nt: TGTGCCAGCAGCTCCACTATTGCCCCACACAATGAGCAGTTCTTC

abundance: few
j_gene: TRBJ2-1
d_gene: .
v_gene: TRBV21-1
CDR3aa: CASSKMGKEGWADSCYNEQFF
CDR3nt: TGTGCCAGCAGCAAAATGGGTAAAGAGGGTTGGGCGGATAGTTGCTACAATGAGCAGTTCTTC

abundance: .
j_gene: TRBJ2-7
d_gene: TRBD1
v_gene: TRBV6-6
CDR3aa: CASHRDRSYEQYF
CDR3nt: TGTGCCAGCCACAGGGACAGGTCCTACGAGCAGTACTTC

abundance: .
j_gene: TRBJ1-2
d_gene: .
v_gene: TRBV2
CDR3aa: CASNRDTRNYGYTF
CDR3nt: TGTGCCAGCAACAGGGACACCCGGAACTATGGCTACACCTTC

abundance: few
j_gene: TRBJ2-7
d_gene: TRBD2
v_gene: TRBV12-3/TRBV12-4
CDR3aa: CASSNLAGHYEQYF
CDR3nt: TGTGCCAGCAGCAATTTAGCGGGACACTACGAGCAGTACTTC

abundance: few
j_gene: TRBJ2-1
d_gene: TRBD1
v_gene: TRBV20-1
CDR3aa: CSARVLPGQGTYNEQFF
CDR3nt: TGCAGTGCTAGAGTACTCCCGGGACAGGGAACATACAATGAGCAGTTCTTC

abundance: few
j_gene: TRBJ2-5
d_gene: .
v_gene: TRBV7-2
CDR3aa: CASSLVYYSPQYF
CDR3nt: TGTGCCAGCAGCTTAGTCTACTACTCCCCCCAGTACTTC

abundance: few
j_gene: TRBJ1-1
d_gene: .
v_gene: TRBV20-1
CDR3aa: CSARGPPNTEAFF
CDR3nt: TGCAGTGCCCGAGGGCCCCCGAACACTGAAGCTTTCTTT

abundance: few
j_gene: TRBJ2-7
d_gene: TRBD1
v_gene: TRBV5-1
CDR3aa: CASSAQVGTGGHEQYF
CDR3nt: TGCGCCAGCAGCGCCCAAGTTGGGACAGGGGGACACGAGCAGTACTTC

abundance: few
j_gene: TRBJ1-2
d_gene: .
v_gene: TRBV9
CDR3aa: CASIPIRPYGYTF
CDR3nt: TGTGCCAGCATCCCGATACGTCCGTATGGCTACACCTTC

abundance: few
j_gene: TRBJ1-6
d_gene: TRBD1
v_gene: TRBV20-1
CDR3aa: CSARPGQANSPLHF
CDR3nt: TGCAGTGCTCGTCCGGGACAGGCGAATTCACCCCTCCACTTT

abundance: .
j_gene: TRBJ1-2
d_gene: .
v_gene: TRBV12-3/TRBV12-4
CDR3aa: CASRQMGSYYGYTF
CDR3nt: TGTGCCAGCAGACAAATGGGCAGCTACTATGGCTACACCTTC

abundance: few
j_gene: TRBJ2-5
d_gene: .
v_gene: TRBV12-3/TRBV12-4
CDR3aa: CASTEREETQYF
CDR3nt: TGTGCCAGCACCGAGCGAGAGGAGACCCAGTACTTC

abundance: few
j_gene: TRBJ1-5
d_gene: TRBD1
v_gene: TRBV12-3/TRBV12-4
CDR3aa: CASTKITGGHQPQHF
CDR3nt: TGTGCCAGCACCAAAATAACAGGGGGACATCAGCCCCAGCATTTT

abundance: .
j_gene: TRBJ1-2
d_gene: .
v_gene: TRBV6-5
CDR3aa: CASGHVYGYTF
CDR3nt: TGTGCCAGCGGACACGTCTATGGCTACACCTTC

abundance: few
j_gene: TRBJ2-1
d_gene: TRBD2
v_gene: TRBV20-1
CDR3aa: CSASPLAGTGQFF
CDR3nt: TGCAGTGCTAGTCCTCTAGCGGGAACAGGGCAGTTCTTC

abundance: .
j_gene: TRBJ2-1
d_gene: .
v_gene: TRBV6-2/TRBV6-3
CDR3aa: CASSHLAILYNEQFF
CDR3nt: TGTGCCAGCAGCCATTTGGCCATCCTCTACAATGAGCAGTTCTTC

abundance: few
j_gene: TRBJ2-2
d_gene: .
v_gene: TRBV20-1
CDR3aa: CSAAPGGPTGELFF
CDR3nt: TGCAGTGCCGCCCCCGGGGGGCCCACCGGGGAGCTGTTTTTT

abundance: .
j_gene: TRBJ2-1
d_gene: TRBD1
v_gene: TRBV7-9
CDR3aa: CASSFIKGADNEQFF
CDR3nt: TGTGCCAGCAGCTTTATTAAGGGGGCAGATAATGAGCAGTTCTTC

abundance: .
j_gene: TRBJ2-3
d_gene: .
v_gene: TRBV27
CDR3aa: CASTKRTPYTDTQYF
CDR3nt: TGTGCCAGCACTAAGCGGACACCGTACACAGATACGCAGTATTTT

abundance: few
j_gene: TRBJ2-5
d_gene: .
v_gene: TRBV20-1
CDR3aa: CSARLGAEETQYF
CDR3nt: TGCAGTGCTAGGTTGGGGGCAGAGGAGACCCAGTACTTC